Following are 9 T cell receptor beta chains from one sample sequenced in a study of T-cell reconstitution after alpha-beta-depleted transplantation in children. Unique molecular identifiers were used in preparing the TCRbeta library. TCRdb ran MiXCR on the PCR reads and lists one entry per CDR3 protein. The sample shows about 610,000 distinct CDR3 sequences, more than 9% of them seen only once. Material: PBMCs from the stem cell graft donor, obtained from the stem cell graft. The receptors derive from a human donor who donated a stem cell graft to a child with acute myeloid leukemia.

The CDR3 spells CASSPRGHSGANVLTF. As DNA, the CDR3 is TGTGCCAGCAGCCCACGGGGGCACTCTGGGGCCAACGTCCTGACTTTC. The chain links TRBV7-2 to TRBJ2-6; either TRBD1 or TRBD2 may fit D (6 bases each). The germline V gene encodes CDR1 SGHTA and CDR2 FQGNSA. The CDR3 extends over 16 amino acids. Trimming shortened V by 5 bases and J by 0 bases, and 11 bases separated the two germline ends.

V is TRBV11-2 and J is TRBJ2-7, with D perhaps matching TRBD1 (8 bases). V was clipped by 4 bases and J by 0 bases, with 22 bases between them. In germline, CDR1 is SGHAT, CDR2 FQNNGV. There are 18 residues in the CDR3. The CDR3 DNA is TGTGCCAGCAGCTACCGAGAGGGGGGGACAGGTCACTCCTACGAGCAGTACTTC. Its translation is CASSYREGGTGHSYEQYF.

This clonotype was observed many times. The V gene is TRBV10-3, the J gene TRBJ2-5; D remains unclear. In germline, CDR1 is ENHRY, CDR2 SYGVKD. V was cut by 4 bases and J by 5 bases, with 8 bases left in between. The length of the CDR3 is 12 residues. CDR3 loop: CAISGPRETQYF. As DNA, the CDR3 is TGTGCCATCAGTGGCCCTCGTGAGACCCAGTACTTC.

This clonotype showed up just a few times. The germline gene is not matched at one end of the junction; a read error may be the cause. The chain links TRBV28 to TRBJ2-7; 8 bases align to TRBD1. Germline CDR1 MDHEN, CDR2 SYDVKM. The CDR3 runs to 11 residues. The CDR3 DNA sequence: TGTGCCAGCAGTACGGACAGGGCGGTGGACTTC. Protein: CASSTDRAVDF.

The V and J genes are TRBV6-2 or TRBV6-3 and TRBJ2-7, with 9 bases that match TRBD2. Trimming removed 6 bases from V and 5 bases from J; junction bases left unmatched: 11. The CDR3 is 15 residues long. CDR1 is MNHEY and CDR2 is SVGEGT in the germline V gene. CDR3 coding DNA: TGTGCCAGCAGAGTAGCGGGAGTAGGACTCCACGAGCAGTACTTC. This codes for CASRVAGVGLHEQYF.

This sequence joins TRBV5-1 and TRBJ2-7; possibly TRBD1 for D (5 bases). V was pared by 1 base and J by 4 bases, with 12 bases between. The CDR3 covers 14 residues. Germline CDR1 and CDR2: SGHRS and YFSETQ. CDR3 sequence reads: CASSLKGPGYEQYF. CDR3 nucleotides: TGCGCCAGCAGCTTGAAGGGGCCCGGGTACGAGCAGTACTTC.

A few counts support this clonotype. J is TRBJ2-7 and V is TRBV7-2; 9 positions agree with TRBD1. Germline-derived CDR1 and CDR2 are SGHTA and FQGNSA. The V gene end was trimmed by 1 base and the J gene end by 5 bases; junction bases not matched to a gene: 9. The CDR3 has 16 amino acids. CDR3 protein: CASSLVWGQGSNEQYF. CDR3 DNA sequence: TGTGCCAGCAGCTTAGTTTGGGGACAGGGTTCCAACGAGCAGTACTTC.

This clonotype occurred a few times. This chain connects TRBV7-2 to TRBJ2-5, with 7 bases lining up with TRBD2. Germline V CDR1 and CDR2: SGHTA, FQGNSA. After removal of 5 bases from V and 5 bases from J, the junction contained 14 bases not matched to a gene. The CDR3 has 16 residues. The CDR3 sequence is CASSPLRAGALETQYF. CDR3 coding DNA: TGTGCCAGCAGCCCCCTGCGGGCGGGAGCCCTGGAGACCCAGTACTTC.

This clonotype was seen a handful of times. V usage is TRBV4-3 and J usage is TRBJ1-4; 7 bases map to TRBD1. J was trimmed by 8 bases and V by 3 bases; bases with no gene match: 9. The CDR3 sequence is 15 residues long. From germline, CDR1 is LGHNA and CDR2 YSLEER. Here the CDR3 DNA reads TGCGCCAGCAGCCAGAGACAGGGTCTGAACGAAAAACTGTTTTTT. It specifies CASSQRQGLNEKLFF.